This entry is about one T cell receptor beta chain. This clonotype was seen only a few times. Its cognate antigen has yet to be identified. No qualities accompany the bases; no much larger clone lies one base away. Only healthy Caucasian donors were included. The twin cohort consisted of three pairs of female monozygotic twins, all aged about 18 to 29 years. Positive isolation kits from Invitrogen were used to isolate the CD4+ and CD8+ T cell populations. This sample is part of a study of identical twins (dated by TCRdb to 2016 to 2017). Describing the broader study: To test whether fetal clonotypes persist, the study used deep sequencing on TCR alpha and beta repertoires from monozygotic twins, unrelated adults of various ages, and cord blood. To rule out contamination, the twin experiments were replicated at different times with different library preparation protocols.

Paper-wide results and their limitations: Compared with coincidental sharing between unrelated individuals, out-of-frame TCR alpha sequences shared between twins had an excess of sequences with low generation probability. In beta out-of-frame sequences, excess twin sharing was weaker, because having fewer shared sequences lowered the signal-to-noise ratio. Because the same donors could not be followed over many years, the conclusions depended on cross-sectional statistical analysis. In monozygotic twins, recombination models systematically underestimated out-of-frame TCR alpha sharing, but the models matched the sharing seen between unrelated individuals. Abundant cord blood beta clonotypes carried fewer insertions; young adult naive repertoires showed a weaker similar trend, while memory repertoires showed none. Zero-insertion analyses could be partly confounded by invariant T cells such as MAIT and iNKT, though diverse VJ usage argued against such confounding for most clonotypes.

Receptor amplification or capture employed 5' RACE. The instrument given in TCRdb is Illumina HiSeq 2000. A universal primer binding site was introduced by template switching, and a unique molecular identifier was present in the final cDNA, enabling accurate counting of TCR cDNA molecules. Specific primers in the conserved constant-segment region were used to synthesize first-strand cDNA for TCR alpha and beta chains. To control for contamination, each cDNA library was double barcoded with a SMART-Mk sample barcode plus Illumina barcodes. TruSeq adapter sequences along with Illumina sample barcodes were introduced in two successive PCR steps. TCR alpha and beta cDNA libraries were sequenced on the Illumina HiSeq platform with custom primers. The paper's processing steps were these. Raw reads were processed with MiGEC to extract unique molecular identifiers, and MiXCR was used to determine CDR3 positions. Recombination models were inferred per individual with the repgenHMM and IGoR tools using an EM algorithm. The tcR package in R was used for shared clonotype analysis, with sharing normalized by the product of cloneset sizes. To study raw recombination without the effects of thymic and clonal selection, out-of-frame nonproductive sequences were analyzed. The raw public data were reprocessed by TCRdb itself: fastp quality trimming at Q25, MiXCR clonotype calling, in-frame beta chains only. Each CDR3 protein gets just one entry, which takes the most common genes and DNA from the rows behind it. TCRdb, rather than the study authors, made the V and J calls. This sample has about 200,000 distinct CDR3 sequences in its table, and 15% to 20% of those were observed once. The ten largest make up roughly two fifths of the sample.

Trimming costs V 0 bases and J 5 bases, and their ends lie 9 bases apart. Spanning cysteine to phenylalanine, the CDR3 consists of 13 amino acids. The kept DNA is CDR3 alone, 39 bases in frame from the first base. The germline V gene sets CDR1 to SGHDT and CDR2 to YYEEEE. These same data were also listed under a study on T cells expressing NK-cell markers. Per the second study: TCR beta-chain repertoires were profiled in sorted CD3+CD56+NKG2C+, CD3+CD56+NKG2C- and CD3+CD56-NKG2C+ T-cell subsets from about 8 donors. Among the eight sequenced donors, seven were HCMV-seropositive and one was HCMV-seronegative. To restrict sorting to alphabetaTCR-expressing T cells, an anti-gammadeltaTCR antibody was added in several experiments. In roughly 6 donors, the dominant CD3+CD56+NKG2C+ clonotypes were found to rank among the top 10 CD8+ clonotypes and to make up roughly 1.0-7.5% of CD8+ T cells. Those dominant clonotypes were again the most abundant among CD3+CD56-NKG2C+ cells in a handful of donors, at about 25-60.1%. It remained unclear whether the expanded NKG2C-expressing T cell clones were specific for HCMV antigens. All eight donors whose samples were sequenced were randomly selected healthy volunteers, three of them men and five women. To determine HCMV serostatus, a commercial ELISA kit was used to detect HCMV-specific IgG in serum. MIGEC was used to demultiplex reads and group reads by UMI, and MiTCR was used to assemble and quantify clonotypes. To remove erroneous sequences, TCR cDNA sequences were retained only when supported by two or more reads. Downstream repertoire analysis used the tcR package, and clonotypes were matched across fractions by CDR3 nucleotide sequence plus V segment. Antigen specificity was annotated against VDJdb with VDJmatch, allowing one amino acid substitution in CDR3.

This sequence was found in a young woman in good health. The V gene is TRBV5-6 and the J gene is TRBJ2-7; a confident D gene designation cannot be given. The sequencing sample was made of CD8+ T cells sorted from blood. This receptor has the CDR3 CASSLGVGHEQYF. The nucleotides read TGTGCCAGCAGCTTGGGGGTAGGGCACGAGCAGTACTTC.